These T cell receptor beta chains were read from a single sample in a study of blood T cell repertoires in COVID-19. Data came from immunoSEQ multiplex PCR; TCRdb stores just in-frame clones and leaves some out. The sample yields approximately 50,000 clones, roughly 85% seen once. Sequenced input: peripheral blood. The source of these receptors is a man in his sixties with acute or convalescent COVID-19. The CDR3 runs from the conserved cysteine through the conserved F or W. A D gene is named only where the DNA matches it firmly. Clone size appears in some rows only: once, few, many, or a class for an expanded clone.

CDR3 protein,CDR3 DNA,J gene,clone size,D gene,V gene
CASSPLPGQGEDQPQHF,TGTGCCAGCAGCCCCCTGCCCGGTCAGGGGGAGGATCAGCCCCAGCATTTT,TRBJ1-5,.,TRBD1,TRBV3-1/TRBV3-2
CASSSRTSLSDTQYF,TGTGCCAGCAGTTCCCGGACTAGTTTGTCGGATACGCAGTATTTT,TRBJ2-3,.,TRBD2,TRBV27
CASRTTSLGNTIYF,TGTGCCAGCAGAACGACAAGCCTAGGAAACACCATATATTTT,TRBJ1-3,few,.,TRBV28
CASSEDRQVTDTQYF,TGTGCCAGCAGTGAAGATCGCCAGGTCACAGATACGCAGTATTTT,TRBJ2-3,.,.,TRBV2
CASSGQAINTEAFF,TGTGCCAGCTCCGGACAGGCAATTAACACTGAAGCTTTCTTT,TRBJ1-1,once,TRBD1,TRBV2
CASSSGSMSYEQYF,TGTGCCAGCAGCTCCGGGTCAATGTCCTACGAGCAGTACTTC,TRBJ2-7,.,.,TRBV7-9
CASSPTGKNYGYTF,TGTGCCAGCTCACCGACCGGGAAAAACTATGGCTACACCTTC,TRBJ1-2,.,.,TRBV18
CASSVTASRHSNEQFF,TGTGCCAGCAGCGTTACGGCTAGCCGTCACTCCAATGAGCAGTTCTTC,TRBJ2-1,.,.,TRBV7-3
CASSLDTMLLDEQFF,TGCGCCAGCAGCTTGGATACGATGCTACTCGATGAGCAGTTCTTC,TRBJ2-1,.,.,TRBV5-1
CASRLSDTEAFF,TGCGCCAGCAGGCTCAGTGACACTGAAGCTTTCTTT,TRBJ1-1,.,.,TRBV5-1
CASSFLVGRGETDTQYF,TGTGCCAGCAGCTTTTTGGTCGGGAGAGGCGAAACAGATACGCAGTATTTT,TRBJ2-3,.,.,TRBV5-4
CASSLFQGTDTQYF,TGTGCCAGCAGTTTATTCCAGGGCACAGATACGCAGTATTTT,TRBJ2-3,.,.,TRBV28
CASSMFWTGIPSTQHF,TGTGCCAGTAGTATGTTCTGGACAGGGATCCCCTCGACCCAGCATTTT,TRBJ1-5,.,TRBD1,TRBV19
CASSRLANEQFF,TGTGCCAGCAGCCGACTCGCGAATGAGCAGTTCTTC,TRBJ2-1,.,.,TRBV3-1/TRBV3-2
CASSANAYEQYF,TGTGCCAGCAGTGCTAATGCTTACGAGCAGTACTTC,TRBJ2-7,.,.,TRBV2
CASSEGGAVAGANVLTF,TGCGCCAGCAGTGAGGGGGGGGCTGTGGCTGGGGCCAACGTCCTGACTTTC,TRBJ2-6,.,.,TRBV10-2
CASSHGTGGNEQFF,TGTGCCAGCAGCCACGGGACAGGGGGCAATGAGCAGTTCTTC,TRBJ2-1,.,TRBD1,TRBV3-1/TRBV3-2